A selection of T cell receptor beta chains follows, all from one sample in a study of blood T cell repertoires in COVID-19. TCRdb's copy holds only in-frame clones and misses some; the assay was immunoSEQ multiplex PCR. The repertoire consists of about 140,000 clones, with 84% occurring once and the leading ten covering approximately 5%. Material for sequencing was PBMCs or T cells enriched from blood (not recorded which). These receptors all stem from a man aged 40-55 years with acute COVID-19. Each CDR3 is given with its conserved first and last residue. Each record gives: J gene, V gene, CDR3 protein.

J gene: TRBJ2-1; V gene: TRBV5-1; CDR3 protein: CASSLAPLGAGFNEQFF
J gene: TRBJ2-1; V gene: TRBV5-1; CDR3 protein: CASSLDQWSEQFF
J gene: TRBJ2-7; V gene: TRBV9; CDR3 protein: CASSVGETGEDFYEQYF
J gene: TRBJ1-6; V gene: TRBV5-6; CDR3 protein: CASSFDYRATNSPLHF
J gene: TRBJ1-5; V gene: TRBV19; CDR3 protein: CASSLLGQGAGSQPQHF
J gene: TRBJ2-1; V gene: TRBV11-2; CDR3 protein: CASSLGQRDEQFF
J gene: TRBJ1-2; V gene: TRBV7-9; CDR3 protein: CASSQTDYGYTF
J gene: TRBJ2-3; V gene: TRBV7-6; CDR3 protein: CASSLALAGTGTDTQYF
J gene: TRBJ2-7; V gene: TRBV11-2; CDR3 protein: CASSLSRGLAGEDEQYF
J gene: TRBJ1-6; V gene: TRBV9; CDR3 protein: CASSPSPVRNSPLHF
J gene: TRBJ2-2; V gene: TRBV10-2; CDR3 protein: CASSPWGGNTGELFF
J gene: TRBJ1-4; V gene: TRBV6-2/TRBV6-3; CDR3 protein: CASSPRDRGGEKLFF
J gene: TRBJ2-4; V gene: TRBV19; CDR3 protein: CASSIIAGGAKNIQYF
J gene: TRBJ2-5; V gene: TRBV7-9; CDR3 protein: CASSFPTGPQETQYF
J gene: TRBJ1-2; V gene: TRBV29-1; CDR3 protein: CSVGGTGGSGYTF
J gene: TRBJ2-1; V gene: TRBV11-3; CDR3 protein: CASSLDSGGLTYNEQFF
J gene: TRBJ2-5; V gene: TRBV19; CDR3 protein: CASSRQLQETQYF
J gene: TRBJ1-2; V gene: TRBV30; CDR3 protein: CAWNLRGGDSGYTF
J gene: TRBJ1-2; V gene: TRBV19; CDR3 protein: CASSIARTAYGYTF
J gene: TRBJ2-7; V gene: TRBV7-2; CDR3 protein: CASSSGGDVYEQYF